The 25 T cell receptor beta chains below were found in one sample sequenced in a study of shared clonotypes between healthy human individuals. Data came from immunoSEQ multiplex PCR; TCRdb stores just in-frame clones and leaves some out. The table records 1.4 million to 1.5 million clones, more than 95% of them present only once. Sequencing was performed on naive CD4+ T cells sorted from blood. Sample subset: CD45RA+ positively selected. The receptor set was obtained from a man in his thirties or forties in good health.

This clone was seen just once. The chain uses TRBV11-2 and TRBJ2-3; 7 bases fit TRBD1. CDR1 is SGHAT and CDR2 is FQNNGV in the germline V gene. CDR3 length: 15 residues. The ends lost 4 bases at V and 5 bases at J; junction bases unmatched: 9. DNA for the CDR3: TGTGCCAGCAGCTCTTCAGGGGGACGAGGAGATACGCAGTATTTT. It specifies CASSSSGGRGDTQYF.

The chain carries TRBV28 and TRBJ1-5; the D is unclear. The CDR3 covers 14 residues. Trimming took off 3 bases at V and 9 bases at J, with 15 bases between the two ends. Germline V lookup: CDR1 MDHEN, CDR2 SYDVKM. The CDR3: CASSFEINQRPQHF. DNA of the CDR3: TGTGCCAGCAGTTTCGAAATTAATCAGAGGCCCCAGCATTTT.

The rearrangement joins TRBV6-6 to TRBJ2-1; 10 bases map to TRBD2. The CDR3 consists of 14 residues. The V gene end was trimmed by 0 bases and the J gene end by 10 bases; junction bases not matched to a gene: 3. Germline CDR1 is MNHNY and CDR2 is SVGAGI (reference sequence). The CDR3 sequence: CASSYSSGRAEQFF. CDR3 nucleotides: TGTGCCAGCAGTTACTCGAGCGGGAGGGCCGAGCAGTTCTTC.

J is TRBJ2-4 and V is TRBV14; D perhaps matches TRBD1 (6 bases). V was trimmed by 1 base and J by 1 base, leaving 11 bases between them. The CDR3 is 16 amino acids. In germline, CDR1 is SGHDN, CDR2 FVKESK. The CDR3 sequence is CASSQGRGAAKNIQYF. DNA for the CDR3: TGTGCCAGCAGCCAAGGCAGGGGCGCCGCCAAAAACATTCAGTACTTC.

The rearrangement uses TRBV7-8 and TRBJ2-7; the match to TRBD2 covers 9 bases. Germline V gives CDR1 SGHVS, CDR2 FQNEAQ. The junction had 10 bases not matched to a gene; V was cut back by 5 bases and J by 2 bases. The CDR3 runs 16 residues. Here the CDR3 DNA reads TGTGCCAGCAGCCCCGGACTAGCGTTTGCGGCCTACGAGCAGTACTTC. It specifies CASSPGLAFAAYEQYF.

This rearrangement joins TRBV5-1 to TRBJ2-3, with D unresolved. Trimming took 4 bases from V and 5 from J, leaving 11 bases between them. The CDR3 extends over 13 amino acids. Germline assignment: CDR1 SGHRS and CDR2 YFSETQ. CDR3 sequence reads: CASSPAPEDTQYF. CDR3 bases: TGCGCCAGCAGCCCCGCGCCTGAAGATACGCAGTATTTT.

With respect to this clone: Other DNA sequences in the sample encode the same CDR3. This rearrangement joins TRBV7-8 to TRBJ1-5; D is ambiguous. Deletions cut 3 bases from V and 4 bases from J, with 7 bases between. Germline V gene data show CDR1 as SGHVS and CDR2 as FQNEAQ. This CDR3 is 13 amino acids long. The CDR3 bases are TGTGCCAGCAGCTTCAGAGGAAATCAGCCCCAGCATTTT. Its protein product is CASSFRGNQPQHF.

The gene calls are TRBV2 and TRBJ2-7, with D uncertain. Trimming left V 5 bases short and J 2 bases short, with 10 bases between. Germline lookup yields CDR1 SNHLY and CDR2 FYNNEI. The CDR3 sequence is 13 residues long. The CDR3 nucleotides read TGTGCCAGCAGTAGGATTCGTGCCTACGAGCAGTACTTC. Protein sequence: CASSRIRAYEQYF.

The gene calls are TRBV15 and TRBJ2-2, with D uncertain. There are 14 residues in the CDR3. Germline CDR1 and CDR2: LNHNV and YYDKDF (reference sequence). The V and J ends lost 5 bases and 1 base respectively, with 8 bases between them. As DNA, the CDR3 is TGTGCCACCAGCCCTCGGAAGAACACCGGGGAGCTGTTTTTT. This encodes CATSPRKNTGELFF.

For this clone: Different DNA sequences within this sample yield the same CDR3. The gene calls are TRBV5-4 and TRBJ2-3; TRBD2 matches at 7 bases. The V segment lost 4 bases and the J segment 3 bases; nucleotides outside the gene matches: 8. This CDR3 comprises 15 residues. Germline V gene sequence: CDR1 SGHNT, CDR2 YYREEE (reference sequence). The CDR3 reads CASSLGGRRTDTQYF. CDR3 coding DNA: TGTGCCAGCAGCCTGGGGGGGAGGCGGACAGATACGCAGTATTTT.

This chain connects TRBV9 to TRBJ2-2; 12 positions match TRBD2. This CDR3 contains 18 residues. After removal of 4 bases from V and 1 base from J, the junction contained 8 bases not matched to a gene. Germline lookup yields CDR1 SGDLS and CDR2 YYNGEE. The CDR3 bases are TGTGCCAGCAGCCCTACTAGACTAGCGGGAGTGAACACCGGGGAGCTGTTTTTT. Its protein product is CASSPTRLAGVNTGELFF.

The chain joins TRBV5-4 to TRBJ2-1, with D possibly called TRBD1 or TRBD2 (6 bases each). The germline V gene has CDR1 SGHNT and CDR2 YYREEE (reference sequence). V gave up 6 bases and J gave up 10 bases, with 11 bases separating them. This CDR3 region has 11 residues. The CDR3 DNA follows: TGTGCCAGCACTAGGGGGGAAGAGCAGTTCTTC. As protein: CASTRGEEQFF.

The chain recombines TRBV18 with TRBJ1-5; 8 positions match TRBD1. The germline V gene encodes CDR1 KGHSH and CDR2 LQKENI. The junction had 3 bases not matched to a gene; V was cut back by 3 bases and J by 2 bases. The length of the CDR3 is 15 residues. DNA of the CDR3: TGTGCCAGCTCACCGACGACAGGGGGCAATCAGCCCCAGCATTTT. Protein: CASSPTTGGNQPQHF.

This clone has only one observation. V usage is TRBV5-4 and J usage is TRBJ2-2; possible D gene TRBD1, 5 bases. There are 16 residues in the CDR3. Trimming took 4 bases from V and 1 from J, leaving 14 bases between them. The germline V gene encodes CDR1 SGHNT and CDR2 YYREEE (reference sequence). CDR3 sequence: CASSPRQNMNTGELFF. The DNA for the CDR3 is TGTGCCAGCAGCCCAAGACAGAATATGAACACCGGGGAGCTGTTTTTT.

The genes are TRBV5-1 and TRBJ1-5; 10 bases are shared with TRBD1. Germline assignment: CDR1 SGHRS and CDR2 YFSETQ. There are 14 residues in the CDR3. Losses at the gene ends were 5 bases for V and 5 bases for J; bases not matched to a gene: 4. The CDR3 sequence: CASSVGQGDQPQHF. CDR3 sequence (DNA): TGCGCCAGCAGTGTCGGACAGGGGGATCAGCCCCAGCATTTT.

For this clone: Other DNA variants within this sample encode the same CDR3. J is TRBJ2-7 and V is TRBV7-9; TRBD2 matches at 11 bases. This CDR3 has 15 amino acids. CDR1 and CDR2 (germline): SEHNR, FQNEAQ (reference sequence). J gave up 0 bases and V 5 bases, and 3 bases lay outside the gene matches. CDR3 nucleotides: TGTGCCAGCAGCCTCGGACTAGCGGGCTCCTACGAGCAGTACTTC. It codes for CASSLGLAGSYEQYF.

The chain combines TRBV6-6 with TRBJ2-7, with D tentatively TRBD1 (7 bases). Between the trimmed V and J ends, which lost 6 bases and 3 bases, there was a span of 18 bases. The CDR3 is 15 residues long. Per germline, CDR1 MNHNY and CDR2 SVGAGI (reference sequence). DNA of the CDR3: TGTGCCAGCAGGAGGAGGGGGCTTCAAGACTACGAGCAGTACTTC. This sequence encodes CASRRRGLQDYEQYF.

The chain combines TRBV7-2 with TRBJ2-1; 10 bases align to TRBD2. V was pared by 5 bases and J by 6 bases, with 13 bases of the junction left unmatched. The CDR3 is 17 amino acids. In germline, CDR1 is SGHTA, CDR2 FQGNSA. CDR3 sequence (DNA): TGTGCCAGCAGCACGAGCCGGGGAGCGGGAGGGCTCAATGAGCAGTTCTTC. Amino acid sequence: CASSTSRGAGGLNEQFF.

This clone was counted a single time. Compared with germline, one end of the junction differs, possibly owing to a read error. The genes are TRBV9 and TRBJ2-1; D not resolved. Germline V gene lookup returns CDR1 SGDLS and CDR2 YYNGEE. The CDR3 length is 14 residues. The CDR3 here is CASSVSSFEAEEFF. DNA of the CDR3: TGTGCCAGCAGCGTATCGAGTTTTGAGGCTGAGGAGTTCTTC.

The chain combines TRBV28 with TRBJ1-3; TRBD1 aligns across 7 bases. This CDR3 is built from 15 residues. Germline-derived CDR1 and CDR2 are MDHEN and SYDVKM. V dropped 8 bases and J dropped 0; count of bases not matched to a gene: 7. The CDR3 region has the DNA TGTGCCAGCGGAAACAGGGGAAGCTCTGGAAACACCATATATTTT. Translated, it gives CASGNRGSSGNTIYF.

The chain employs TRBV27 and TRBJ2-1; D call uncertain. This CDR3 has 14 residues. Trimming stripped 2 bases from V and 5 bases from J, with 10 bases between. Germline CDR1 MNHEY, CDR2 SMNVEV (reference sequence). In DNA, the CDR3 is TGTGCCAGCAGTTTAGGCCGGATCAACAATGAGCAGTTCTTC. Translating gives CASSLGRINNEQFF.

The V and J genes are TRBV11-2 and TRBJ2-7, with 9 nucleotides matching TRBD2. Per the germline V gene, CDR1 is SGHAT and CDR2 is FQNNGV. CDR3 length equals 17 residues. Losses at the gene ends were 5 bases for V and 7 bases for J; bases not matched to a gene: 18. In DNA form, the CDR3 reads TGTGCCAGCAGCACAACCAGGGTGGGGCCGGCGGGAGGGGAGCAGTACTTC. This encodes CASSTTRVGPAGGEQYF.

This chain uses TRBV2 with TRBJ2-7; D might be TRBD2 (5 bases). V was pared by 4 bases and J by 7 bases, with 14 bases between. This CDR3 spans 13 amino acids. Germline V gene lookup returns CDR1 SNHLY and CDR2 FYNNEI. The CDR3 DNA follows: TGTGCCAGCAGTGGGACGACGGGAAGGGAGCAGTACTTC. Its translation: CASSGTTGREQYF.

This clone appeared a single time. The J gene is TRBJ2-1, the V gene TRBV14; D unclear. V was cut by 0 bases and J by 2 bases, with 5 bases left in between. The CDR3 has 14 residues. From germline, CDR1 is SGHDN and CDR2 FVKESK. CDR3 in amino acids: CASSQDLPYNEQFF. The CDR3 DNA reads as TGTGCCAGCAGCCAAGATCTGCCCTACAATGAGCAGTTCTTC.

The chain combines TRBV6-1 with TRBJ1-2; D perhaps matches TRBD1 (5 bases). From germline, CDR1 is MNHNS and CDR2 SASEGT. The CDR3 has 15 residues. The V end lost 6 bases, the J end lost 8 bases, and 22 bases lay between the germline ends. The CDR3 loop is CASRSMTVGGRGYTF. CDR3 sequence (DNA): TGTGCCAGCAGATCTATGACAGTCGGAGGTCGGGGCTACACCTTC.